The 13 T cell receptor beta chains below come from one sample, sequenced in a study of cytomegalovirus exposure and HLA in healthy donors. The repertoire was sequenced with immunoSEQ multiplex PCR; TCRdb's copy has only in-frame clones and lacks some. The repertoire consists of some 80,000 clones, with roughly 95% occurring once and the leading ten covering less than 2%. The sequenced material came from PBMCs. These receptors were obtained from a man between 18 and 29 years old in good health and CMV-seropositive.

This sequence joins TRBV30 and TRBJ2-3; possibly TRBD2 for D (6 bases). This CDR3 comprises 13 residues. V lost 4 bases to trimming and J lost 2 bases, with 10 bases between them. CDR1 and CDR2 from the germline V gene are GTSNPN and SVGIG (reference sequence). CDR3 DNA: TGTGCCTGGACGGAGGGAAACACAGATACGCAGTATTTT. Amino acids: CAWTEGNTDTQYF.

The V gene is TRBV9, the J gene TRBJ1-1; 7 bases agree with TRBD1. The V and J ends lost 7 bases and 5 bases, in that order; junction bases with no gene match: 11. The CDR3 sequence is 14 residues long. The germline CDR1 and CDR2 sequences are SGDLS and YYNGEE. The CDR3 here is CASGSSGQMTEAFF. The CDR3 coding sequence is TGTGCCAGCGGGAGTTCGGGACAGATGACTGAAGCTTTCTTT.

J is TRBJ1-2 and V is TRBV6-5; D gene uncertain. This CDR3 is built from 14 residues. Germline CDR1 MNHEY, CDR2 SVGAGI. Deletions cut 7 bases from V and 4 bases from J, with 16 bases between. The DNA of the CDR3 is TGTGCCAGCACTGGCACAGAGCACCCCTATGGCTACACCTTC. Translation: CASTGTEHPYGYTF.

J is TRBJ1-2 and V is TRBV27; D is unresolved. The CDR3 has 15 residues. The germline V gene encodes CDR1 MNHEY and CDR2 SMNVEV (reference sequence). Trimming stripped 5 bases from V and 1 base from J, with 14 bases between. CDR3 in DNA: TGTGCCAGCAGTGCCCTCGCCCGGGTTAACTATGGCTACACCTTC. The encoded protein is CASSALARVNYGYTF.

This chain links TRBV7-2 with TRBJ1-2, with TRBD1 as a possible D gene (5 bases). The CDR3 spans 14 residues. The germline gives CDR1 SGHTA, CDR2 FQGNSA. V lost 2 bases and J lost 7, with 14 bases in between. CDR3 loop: CASSLFGAVGGYTF. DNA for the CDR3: TGTGCCAGCAGCTTATTTGGGGCGGTTGGTGGCTACACCTTC.

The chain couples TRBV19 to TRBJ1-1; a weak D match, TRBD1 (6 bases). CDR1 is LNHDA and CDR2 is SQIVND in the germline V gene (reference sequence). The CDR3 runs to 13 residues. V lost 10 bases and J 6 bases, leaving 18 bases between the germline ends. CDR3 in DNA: TGTGCCACACAACAGGGTTCGGCGTCTGAAGCTTTCTTT. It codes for CATQQGSASEAFF.

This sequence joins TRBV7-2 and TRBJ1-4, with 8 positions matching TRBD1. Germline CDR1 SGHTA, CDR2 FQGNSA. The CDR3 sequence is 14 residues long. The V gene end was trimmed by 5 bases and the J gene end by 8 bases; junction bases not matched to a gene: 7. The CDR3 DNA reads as TGTGCCAGCAGCCGGACAGGGTTGGGAGAAAAACTGTTTTTT. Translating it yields CASSRTGLGEKLFF.

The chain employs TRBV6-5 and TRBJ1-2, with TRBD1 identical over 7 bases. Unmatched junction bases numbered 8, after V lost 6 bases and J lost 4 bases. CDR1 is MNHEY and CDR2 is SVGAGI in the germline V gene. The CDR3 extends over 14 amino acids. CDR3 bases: TGTGCCAGCAGAGGGACAGCGGAGTTCTATGGCTACACCTTC. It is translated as CASRGTAEFYGYTF.

The CDR3 protein is CASSGQGVGETQYF. For the CDR3, the DNA is TGTGCCAGTAGCGGACAGGGGGTGGGCGAGACCCAGTACTTC. The chain combines TRBV19 with TRBJ2-5, with 10 bases fitting TRBD1. Germline values: CDR1 LNHDA, CDR2 SQIVND (reference sequence). The length of the CDR3 is 14 residues. The V and J ends lost 6 bases and 5 bases, in that order; junction bases with no gene match: 6.

For the CDR3, the DNA is TGTGCCAGCAGTGACTCAGGGGGCAGCAATCAGCCCCAGCATTTT. As protein: CASSDSGGSNQPQHF. The chain joins TRBV6-4 to TRBJ1-5; 7 bases match TRBD1. V was pared by 0 bases and J by 1 base, with 0 bases of the junction left unmatched. The CDR3 is 15 residues long. Germline lookup yields CDR1 MRHNA and CDR2 SNTAGT.

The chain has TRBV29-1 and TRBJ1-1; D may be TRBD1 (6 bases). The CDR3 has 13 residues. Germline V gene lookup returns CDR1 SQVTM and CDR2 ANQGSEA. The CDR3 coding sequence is TGCACCATAGCGGGGGGGGCGCGGACTGAAGCTTTCTTT. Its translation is CTIAGGARTEAFF.

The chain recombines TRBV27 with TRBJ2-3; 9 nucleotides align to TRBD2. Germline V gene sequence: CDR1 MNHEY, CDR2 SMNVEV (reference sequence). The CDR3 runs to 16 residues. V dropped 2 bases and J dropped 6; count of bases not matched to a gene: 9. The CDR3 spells CASSLAVSGRRDTQYF. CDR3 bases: TGTGCCAGCAGTTTAGCGGTTAGCGGGAGAAGGGATACGCAGTATTTT.

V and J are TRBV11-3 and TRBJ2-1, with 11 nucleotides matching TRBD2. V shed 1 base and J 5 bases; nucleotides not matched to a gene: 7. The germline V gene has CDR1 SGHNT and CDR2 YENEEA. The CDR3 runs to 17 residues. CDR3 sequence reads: CASSLVLAGGGDNEQFF. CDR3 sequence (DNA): TGTGCCAGCAGCTTAGTCCTAGCGGGGGGAGGGGACAATGAGCAGTTCTTC. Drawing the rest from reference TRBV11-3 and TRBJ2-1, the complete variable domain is EAGVVQSPRYKIIEKKQPVAFWCNPISGHNTLYWYLQNLGQGPELLIRYENEEAVDDSQLPKDRFSAERLKGVDSTLKIQPAELGDSAVYLCASSLVLAGGGDNEQFFGPGTRLTVL.